The clone carrying this TCR beta chain was found once. The data stem from a study of T cells in localized non-small cell lung cancer. The V gene lost 5 bases and the J gene lost 6 bases, with 10 bases spanning the gap. This CDR3 is built from 13 residues. Looked up from germline, CDR1 is KGHSH and CDR2 is LQKENI. Libraries were prepared by immunoSEQ multiplex PCR; TCRdb keeps only in-frame clonotypes and omits some of them. The profile shows around 67,000 clones, 85% to 90% of them singletons. Sequencing used peripheral blood, obtained before any cancer treatment. This TCR derives from a woman aged 35 to 69 with stage I lung adenocarcinoma. V gene TRBV18 combines with J gene TRBJ1-4; D is undetermined. The CDR3 loop is CASSSNTDEKLFF. CDR3 DNA: TGTGCCAGCTCATCCAATACAGATGAAAAACTGTTTTTT.